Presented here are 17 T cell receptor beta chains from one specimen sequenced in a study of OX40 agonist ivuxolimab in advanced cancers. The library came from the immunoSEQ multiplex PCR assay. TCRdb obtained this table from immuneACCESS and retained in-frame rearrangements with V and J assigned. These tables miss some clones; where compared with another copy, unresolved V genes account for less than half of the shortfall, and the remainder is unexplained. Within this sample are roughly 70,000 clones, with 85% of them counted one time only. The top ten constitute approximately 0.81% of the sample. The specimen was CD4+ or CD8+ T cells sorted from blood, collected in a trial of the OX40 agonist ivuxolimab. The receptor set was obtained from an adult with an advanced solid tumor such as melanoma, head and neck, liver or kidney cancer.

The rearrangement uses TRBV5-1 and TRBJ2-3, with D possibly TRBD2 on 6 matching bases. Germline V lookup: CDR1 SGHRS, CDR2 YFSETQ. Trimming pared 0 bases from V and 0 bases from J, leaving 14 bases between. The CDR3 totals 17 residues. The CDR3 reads CASSLGVLAGSTDTQYF. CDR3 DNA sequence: TGCGCCAGCAGCTTGGGGGTTTTGGCGGGGAGCACAGATACGCAGTATTTT.

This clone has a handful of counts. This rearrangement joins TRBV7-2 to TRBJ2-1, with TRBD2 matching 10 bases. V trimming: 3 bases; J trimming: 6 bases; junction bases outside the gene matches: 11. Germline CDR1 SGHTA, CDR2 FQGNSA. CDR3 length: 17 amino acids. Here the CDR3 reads CASSFRSPSGRGNEQFF. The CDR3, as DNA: TGTGCCAGCAGCTTCCGAAGTCCTAGCGGGAGAGGCAATGAGCAGTTCTTC.

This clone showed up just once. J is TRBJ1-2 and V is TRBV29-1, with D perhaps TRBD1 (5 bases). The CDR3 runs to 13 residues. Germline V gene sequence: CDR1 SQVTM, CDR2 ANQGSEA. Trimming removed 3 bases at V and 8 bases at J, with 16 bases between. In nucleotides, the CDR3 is TGCAGCGTTGACGGAGGGGTAGAAGGGGGCTACACCTTC. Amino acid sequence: CSVDGGVEGGYTF.

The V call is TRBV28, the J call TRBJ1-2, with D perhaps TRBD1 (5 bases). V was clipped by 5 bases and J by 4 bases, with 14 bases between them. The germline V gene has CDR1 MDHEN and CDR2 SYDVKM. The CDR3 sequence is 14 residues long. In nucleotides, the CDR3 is TGTGCCAGCAGTACGGGACTGGGGGTCTATGGCTACACCTTC. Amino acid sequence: CASSTGLGVYGYTF.

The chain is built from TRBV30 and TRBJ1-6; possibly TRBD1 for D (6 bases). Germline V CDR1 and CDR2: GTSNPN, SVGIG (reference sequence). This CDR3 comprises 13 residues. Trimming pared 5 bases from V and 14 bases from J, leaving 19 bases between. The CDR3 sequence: CAWSGGPQESLHF. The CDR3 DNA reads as TGTGCCTGGTCCGGGGGGCCGCAAGAATCCCTCCACTTT. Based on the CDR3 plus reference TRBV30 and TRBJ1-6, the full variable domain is SQTIHQWPATLVQPVGSPLSLECTVEGTSNPNLYWYRQAAGRGLQLLFYSVGIGQISSEVPQNLSASRPQDRQFILSSKKLLLSDSGFYLCAWSGGPQESLHFGNGTRLTVT.

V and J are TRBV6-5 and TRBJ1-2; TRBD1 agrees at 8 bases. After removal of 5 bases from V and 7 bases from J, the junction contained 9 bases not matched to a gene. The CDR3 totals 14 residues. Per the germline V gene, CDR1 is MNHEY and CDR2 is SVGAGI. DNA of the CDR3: TGTGCCAGCAGTGCTTCTCGAGACAGGGGTGGCTACACCTTC. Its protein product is CASSASRDRGGYTF.

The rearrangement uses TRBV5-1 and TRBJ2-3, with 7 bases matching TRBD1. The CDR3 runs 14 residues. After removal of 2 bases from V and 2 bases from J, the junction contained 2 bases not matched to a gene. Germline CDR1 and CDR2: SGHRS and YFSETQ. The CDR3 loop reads CASSFDRATDTQYF. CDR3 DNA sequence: TGCGCCAGCAGCTTCGACAGGGCCACAGATACGCAGTATTTT.

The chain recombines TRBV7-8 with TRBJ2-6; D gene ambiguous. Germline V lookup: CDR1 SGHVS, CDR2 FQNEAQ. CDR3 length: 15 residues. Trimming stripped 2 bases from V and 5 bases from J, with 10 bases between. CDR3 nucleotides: TGTGCCAGCAGCTTACGCGGCGCTAGGGCCAACGTCCTGACTTTC. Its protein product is CASSLRGARANVLTF.

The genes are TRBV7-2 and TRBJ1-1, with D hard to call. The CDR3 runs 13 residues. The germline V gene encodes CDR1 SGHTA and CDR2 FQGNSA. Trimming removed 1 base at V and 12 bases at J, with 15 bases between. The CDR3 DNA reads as TGTGCCAGCAGCTTAGTGAGCCCCGGACGAACTTTCTTT. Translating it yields CASSLVSPGRTFF.

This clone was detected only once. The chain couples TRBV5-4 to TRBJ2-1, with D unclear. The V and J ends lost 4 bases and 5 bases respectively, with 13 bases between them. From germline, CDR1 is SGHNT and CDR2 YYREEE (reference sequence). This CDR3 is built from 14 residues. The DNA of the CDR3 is TGTGCCAGCAGCGCCGCCACGGGTCACAATGAGCAGTTCTTC. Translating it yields CASSAATGHNEQFF.

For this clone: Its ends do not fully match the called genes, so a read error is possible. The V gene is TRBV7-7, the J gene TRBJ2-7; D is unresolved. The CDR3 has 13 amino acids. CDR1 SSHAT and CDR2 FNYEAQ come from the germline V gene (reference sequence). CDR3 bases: TGTGCTAGCAGCTTAAACCTAGGATACGAGCAGTACTTC. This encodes CASSLNLGYEQYF. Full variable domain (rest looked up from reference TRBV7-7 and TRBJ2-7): GAGVSQSPRYKVTKRGQDVTLRCDPISSHATLYWYQQALGQGPEFLTYFNYEAQPDKSGLPSDRFSAERPEGSISTLTIQRTEQRDSAMYRCASSLNLGYEQYFGPGTRLTVT.

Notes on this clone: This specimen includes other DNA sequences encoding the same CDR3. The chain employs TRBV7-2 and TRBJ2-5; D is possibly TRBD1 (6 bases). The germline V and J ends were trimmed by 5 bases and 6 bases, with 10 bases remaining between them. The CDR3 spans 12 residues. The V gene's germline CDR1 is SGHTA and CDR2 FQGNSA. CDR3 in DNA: TGTGCCAGCAGCCCCAGGGGTCAGACCCAGTACTTC. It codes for CASSPRGQTQYF. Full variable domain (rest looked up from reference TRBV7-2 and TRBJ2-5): GAGVSQSPSNKVTEKGKDVELRCDPISGHTALYWYRQSLGQGLEFLIYFQGNSAPDKSGLPSDRFSAERTGGSVSTLTIQRTQQEDSAVYLCASSPRGQTQYFGPGTRLLVL.

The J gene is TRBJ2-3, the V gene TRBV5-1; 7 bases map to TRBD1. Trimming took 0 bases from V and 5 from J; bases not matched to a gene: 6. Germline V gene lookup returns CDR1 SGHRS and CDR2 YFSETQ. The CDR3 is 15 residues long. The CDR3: CASSLGGQRGDTQYF. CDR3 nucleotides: TGCGCCAGCAGCTTGGGGGGACAGAGAGGAGATACGCAGTATTTT.

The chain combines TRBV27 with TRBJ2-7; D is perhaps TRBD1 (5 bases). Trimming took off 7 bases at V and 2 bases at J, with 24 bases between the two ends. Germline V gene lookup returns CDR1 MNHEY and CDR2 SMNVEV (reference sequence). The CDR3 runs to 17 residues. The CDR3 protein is CASNPRTMANRPYEQYF. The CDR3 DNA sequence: TGTGCCAGCAACCCACGGACAATGGCTAACCGTCCCTACGAGCAGTACTTC.

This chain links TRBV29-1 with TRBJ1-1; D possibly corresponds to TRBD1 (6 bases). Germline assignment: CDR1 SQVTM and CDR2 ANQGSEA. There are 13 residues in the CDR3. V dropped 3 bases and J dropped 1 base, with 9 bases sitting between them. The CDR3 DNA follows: TGCAGCGTTGACGAGGACAGGAACACTGAAGCTTTCTTT. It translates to CSVDEDRNTEAFF.

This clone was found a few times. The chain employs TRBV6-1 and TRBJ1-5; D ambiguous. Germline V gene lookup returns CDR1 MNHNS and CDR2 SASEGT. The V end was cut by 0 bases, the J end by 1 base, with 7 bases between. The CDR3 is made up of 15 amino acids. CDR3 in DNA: TGTGCCAGCAGTGAAGCGGATTGGAGCAATCAGCCCCAGCATTTT. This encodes CASSEADWSNQPQHF.

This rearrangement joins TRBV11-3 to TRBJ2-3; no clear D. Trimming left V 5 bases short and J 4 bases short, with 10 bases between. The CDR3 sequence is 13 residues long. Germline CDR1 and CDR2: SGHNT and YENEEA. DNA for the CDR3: TGTGCCAGCAGCAACACTCACGCAGATACGCAGTATTTT. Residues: CASSNTHADTQYF.